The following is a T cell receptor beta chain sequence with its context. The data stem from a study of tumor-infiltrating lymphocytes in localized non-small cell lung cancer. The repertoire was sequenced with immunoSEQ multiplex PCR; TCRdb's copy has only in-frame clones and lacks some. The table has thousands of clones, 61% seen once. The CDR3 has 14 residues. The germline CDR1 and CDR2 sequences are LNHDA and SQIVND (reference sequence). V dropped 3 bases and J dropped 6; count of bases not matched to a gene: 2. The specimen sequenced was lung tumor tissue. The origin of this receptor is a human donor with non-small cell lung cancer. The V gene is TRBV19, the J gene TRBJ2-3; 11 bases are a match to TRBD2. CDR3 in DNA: TGTGCCAGTAGTATGACTAGCGGGGCGGATACGCAGTATTTT. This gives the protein CASSMTSGADTQYF.